Below are 20 T cell receptor beta chains sequenced from a single sample in a study of cytomegalovirus exposure and HLA in healthy donors. Primers: 60 Vbeta forward and 13 Jbeta reverse. Sequencing was performed with immunoSEQ multiplex PCR; in TCRdb, only in-frame clones are kept and a portion is missing. The data show about 130,000 clones, over 75% seen once. The sample was PBMCs. These TCRs come from a boy under 18 in good health and CMV-seronegative.

The rearrangement links TRBV6-5 to TRBJ1-2; no reliable D call. The CDR3 has 12 amino acids. Trimming cost V 10 bases and J 3 bases, with 12 bases left between them. The germline gives CDR1 MNHEY, CDR2 SVGAGI. The CDR3 coding sequence is TGTGCCACCTCGGCCGGAGACTATGGCTACACCTTC. Translated: CATSAGDYGYTF.

The chain is built from TRBV9 and TRBJ2-5; TRBD2 matches at 11 bases. The CDR3 is 14 residues long. Germline-derived CDR1 and CDR2 are SGDLS and YYNGEE. The V gene end was trimmed by 4 bases and the J gene end by 4 bases; junction bases not matched to a gene: 3. CDR3 amino acids: CASSRLAGGETQYF. In DNA form, the CDR3 reads TGTGCCAGCAGCCGCCTAGCGGGAGGAGAGACCCAGTACTTC. Supplemented by reference TRBV9 and TRBJ2-5, the full variable domain reads DSGVTQTPKHLITATGQRVTLRCSPRSGDLSVYWYQQSLDQGLQFLIQYYNGEERAKGNILERFSAQQFPDLHSELNLSSLELGDSALYFCASSRLAGGETQYFGPGTRLLVL.

The genes are TRBV5-5 and TRBJ2-7, with 9 bases aligning to TRBD1. The ends lost 3 bases at V and 3 bases at J; junction bases unmatched: 4. CDR1 and CDR2 from the germline V gene are SGHKS and YYEKEE (reference sequence). This CDR3 has 14 residues. CDR3 in DNA: TGTGCCAGCAGCTGGGGGACAGGGAGCTACGAGCAGTACTTC. The encoded protein is CASSWGTGSYEQYF.

The chain links TRBV9 to TRBJ1-5; 9 nucleotides align to TRBD1. V lost 0 bases, J lost 6 bases, and 4 bases stayed unmatched. CDR1 is SGDLS, CDR2 YYNGEE, per germline. The CDR3 runs 15 residues. In nucleotides, the CDR3 is TGTGCCAGCAGCGTAGGGGGGACAGGGATTCAGCCCCAGCATTTT. Translation gives CASSVGGTGIQPQHF.

This chain connects TRBV4-1 to TRBJ2-7; 9 nucleotides align to TRBD1. V lost 5 bases to trimming and J lost 0 bases; unmatched junction nucleotides: 2. Germline V CDR1 and CDR2: MGHRA, YSYEKL. CDR3 size: 14 residues. CDR3 sequence (DNA): TGCGCCAGCAGCAGGGGACAGGGCTCCTACGAGCAGTACTTC. Its protein is CASSRGQGSYEQYF.

This clone was seen only a few times. This sequence joins TRBV7-3 and TRBJ1-3; D gene uncertain. From germline, CDR1 is SGHTA and CDR2 FQGTGA. Trimming left V 5 bases short and J 1 base short, with 6 bases between. The CDR3 is 13 residues long. DNA for the CDR3: TGTGCCAGCAGCGAGGGATCTGGAAACACCATATATTTT. The encoded protein is CASSEGSGNTIYF.

This chain links TRBV5-4 with TRBJ2-1; 11 nucleotides line up with TRBD2. Germline CDR1 SGHNT, CDR2 YYREEE (reference sequence). The CDR3 runs to 15 residues. The junction had 8 bases not matched to a gene; V was cut back by 6 bases and J by 6 bases. DNA for the CDR3: TGTGCCAGCACCATTGGGACTAGCGGACGCAATGAGCAGTTCTTC. It is translated as CASTIGTSGRNEQFF.

The chain carries TRBV18 and TRBJ1-5; D is possibly TRBD1 (6 bases). Trimming left V 2 bases short and J 8 bases short, with 16 bases between. Per germline, CDR1 KGHSH and CDR2 LQKENI. The CDR3 consists of 15 residues. Here the CDR3 DNA reads TGTGCCAGCTCACCAAGGGACACACAAAGGGAGCCCCAGCATTTT. Translated: CASSPRDTQREPQHF.

This clone was seen a single time. The chain carries TRBV5-5 and TRBJ2-1, with 7 positions matching TRBD2. This CDR3 spans 16 amino acids. V trimming: 4 bases; J trimming: 5 bases; junction bases outside the gene matches: 12. Germline CDR1 and CDR2: SGHKS and YYEKEE (reference sequence). The CDR3 DNA follows: TGTGCCAGCAGCCCCCGGACTAGTTTGGGTGACAATGAGCAGTTCTTC. Protein sequence: CASSPRTSLGDNEQFF.

The V and J genes are TRBV4-3 and TRBJ1-2, with 7 nucleotides matching TRBD1. The ends lost 0 bases at V and 0 bases at J; junction bases unmatched: 4. The V gene's germline CDR1 is LGHNA and CDR2 YSLEER. This CDR3 contains 16 residues. DNA of the CDR3: TGCGCCAGCAGCCAAGACTGGGACAGCCCTAACTATGGCTACACCTTC. It encodes CASSQDWDSPNYGYTF.

The genes are TRBV11-2 and TRBJ2-3, with 9 bases aligning to TRBD2. CDR1 and CDR2 (germline): SGHAT, FQNNGV. The CDR3 is 13 amino acids. J lost 7 bases, V lost 8 bases, and 7 bases had no gene match. CDR3 nucleotides: TGTGCCAGCGCAAATAGCGGGAGTAATACGCAGTATTTT. Amino acids: CASANSGSNTQYF.

V usage is TRBV5-1 and J usage is TRBJ2-7, with 11 bases aligning to TRBD1. From germline, CDR1 is SGHRS and CDR2 YFSETQ. The CDR3 totals 13 residues. The V and J ends lost 3 bases and 6 bases, in that order; junction bases with no gene match: 2. In DNA, the CDR3 is TGCGCCAGCAGCTCCGGGACAGGGGGCGAGCAGTACTTC. It is translated as CASSSGTGGEQYF.

The chain uses TRBV2 and TRBJ2-5, with 8 positions matching TRBD1. CDR3 length equals 15 residues. Losses at the gene ends were 10 bases for V and 2 bases for J; bases not matched to a gene: 12. Per the germline V gene, CDR1 is SNHLY and CDR2 is FYNNEI. CDR3 sequence: CANRPGTGPQETQYF. CDR3 coding DNA: TGTGCCAACCGTCCCGGGACAGGACCACAAGAGACCCAGTACTTC.

This clone was seen only once. The chain is built from TRBV6-5 and TRBJ1-6; D remains ambiguous. In germline, CDR1 is MNHEY, CDR2 SVGAGI. The CDR3 has 14 amino acids. The germline V and J ends were trimmed by 2 bases and 9 bases, with 11 bases remaining between them. The CDR3 DNA follows: TGTGCCAGCAGTTACGGCCCCCGCAGTTCACCCCTCCACTTT. Amino acid sequence: CASSYGPRSSPLHF.

This chain joins TRBV27 and TRBJ1-6, with D perhaps matching TRBD1 (6 bases). V lost 7 bases and J lost 0, with 10 bases in between. From germline, CDR1 is MNHEY and CDR2 SMNVEV (reference sequence). The CDR3 loop spans 15 amino acids. CDR3 nucleotide sequence: TGTGCCAGCACCTTAGGGGGCTCCTATAATTCACCCCTCCACTTT. It specifies CASTLGGSYNSPLHF.

This clone was seen once. The chain couples TRBV15 to TRBJ2-2, with 7 bases matching TRBD2. V was pared by 5 bases and J by 6 bases, with 12 bases of the junction left unmatched. Germline lookup yields CDR1 LNHNV and CDR2 YYDKDF (reference sequence). This CDR3 has 16 amino acids. The CDR3: CATSSPGQRGSGELFF. CDR3 in DNA: TGTGCCACCAGCTCCCCCGGCCAGCGGGGTTCCGGGGAGCTGTTTTTT.

The chain is built from TRBV15 and TRBJ1-1; unclear D gene. V lost 3 bases and J lost 8, with 16 bases in between. Germline lookup yields CDR1 LNHNV and CDR2 YYDKDF (reference sequence). The CDR3 contains 14 residues. The CDR3 DNA follows: TGTGCCACCAGCAGCCTAACCCCTCCCGTGGAAGCTTTCTTT. This encodes CATSSLTPPVEAFF.

Of note for this clone: One end of the junction does not line up with germline, which may come from a read error. The genes are TRBV13 and TRBJ2-7, with 11 bases identical to TRBD1. Germline V gene data show CDR1 as PRHDT and CDR2 as FYEKMQ (reference sequence). The CDR3 is 14 residues long. CDR3 nucleotide sequence: TGTGCCAGCAGCAGGGACAGGGGGACCTACGGGCAGTACTTC. This gives the protein CASSRDRGTYGQYF.

This sequence joins TRBV6-5 and TRBJ1-2; no reliable D call. V lost 7 bases and J lost 5, with 20 bases in between. CDR1 and CDR2 from the germline V gene are MNHEY and SVGAGI. The CDR3 spans 15 residues. CDR3 region: CASTRTWTDSYGYTF. The DNA of the CDR3 is TGTGCCAGCACCCGGACTTGGACGGATTCTTATGGCTACACCTTC.

Comments on this clone: The junction departs from the called germline gene at one end, perhaps through a read error. This sequence joins TRBV5-6 and TRBJ2-7; 8 bases map to TRBD1. Germline V gene data show CDR1 as SGHDT and CDR2 as YYEEEE. This CDR3 is built from 15 residues. The CDR3 DNA is TGTGCCAGCAGCTCCTTGGACAGGGACTCCAACGAGCAGTACTTC. It yields the protein CASSSLDRDSNEQYF.